Listed here are 30 T cell receptor beta chains from one sample, sequenced in a study of regulatory T cells in long-lasting Graves disease (dated by TCRdb to the early 2020s). This specimen's time point label, interpreted: persistent/refractory GD, antithyroid drugs over 5 years with positive TRAb. For both TCR sequencing and RNA sequencing, RNA was extracted from PBMCs using TRIzol. Library method: multiplex PCR. The sequencer was an Illumina HiSeq 4000. iRepertoire HTBI primers and Arm-PCR amplification of CDR3 regions were used to construct TCR beta libraries. TCRdb reanalyzed the raw reads on its own, using fastp at Q25 for trimming and MiXCR for clone calling, and kept in-frame beta chains. Rows with a matching CDR3 protein are joined into one entry that keeps the most common DNA and genes. For this sample the table gives more than 300,000 distinct CDR3 sequences, of which roughly a fifth were detected only once. 29% of the sample belongs to the ten largest clones.

The specimen was peripheral blood mononuclear cells (PBMCs), collected when the disease was refractory, from a patient treated with antithyroid drugs. The receptors derive from a female donor with Graves disease.

This clonotype was observed at least ten times. This chain uses TRBV28 with TRBJ1-1; 11 bases align to TRBD1. V was pared by 6 bases and J by 5 bases, with 5 bases of the junction left unmatched. The CDR3 extends over 14 amino acids. Germline CDR1 MDHEN, CDR2 SYDVKM. The CDR3 nucleotides read TGTGCCAGCAGCCGGGACAGGGGGAGGACTGAAGCTTTCTTT. This translates into CASSRDRGRTEAFF.

Notes on this clonotype: One end of the junction fails to match germline, which may point to a read error. The J gene is TRBJ2-4, the V gene TRBV2; TRBD2 matches at 12 bases. This CDR3 has 12 residues. Germline assignment: CDR1 SNHLY and CDR2 FYNNEI. CDR3: CASSKTSGSLLF. In DNA form, the CDR3 reads TGTGCCAGCAGTAAGACTAGCGGGAGCCTCCTCTTC.

Ten or more counts support this clonotype. The V call is TRBV2, the J call TRBJ2-2; 12 bases agree with TRBD2. Trimming cost V 4 bases and J 0 bases; bases outside gene matches: 6. The CDR3 extends over 18 amino acids. Germline loops: CDR1 SNHLY, CDR2 FYNNEI. DNA for the CDR3: TGTGCCAGCAGTGGGCCTACTAGCGGGGGGTCGAACACCGGGGAGCTGTTTTTT. Translated, it gives CASSGPTSGGSNTGELFF.

This rearrangement joins TRBV18 to TRBJ1-1; D is uncertain. Germline V gene lookup returns CDR1 KGHSH and CDR2 LQKENI. V gave up 2 bases and J gave up 1 base, with 11 bases separating them. This CDR3 has 15 residues. The CDR3 here is CASSPAWTENTEAFF. CDR3 DNA: TGTGCCAGCTCACCAGCCTGGACGGAGAACACTGAAGCTTTCTTT.

This clonotype was counted a few times. The chain carries TRBV29-1 and TRBJ2-7, with D perhaps matching TRBD1 (7 bases). CDR1 and CDR2 from the germline V gene are SQVTM and ANQGSEA. Trimming cost V 4 bases and J 5 bases, with 21 bases left between them. The CDR3 is 15 amino acids. Here the CDR3 DNA reads TGCAGCGTTGGACCCGCCCGGGCAGGGGGGAACGAGCAGTACTTC. It specifies CSVGPARAGGNEQYF.

This clonotype occurred many times. The J gene is TRBJ1-2, the V gene TRBV20-1; D may be TRBD1 (5 bases). CDR1 and CDR2 (germline): DFQATT, SNEGSKA (reference sequence). Deletions cut 7 bases from V and 4 bases from J, with 10 bases between. The CDR3 sequence is 11 residues long. The CDR3 nucleotides are TGCAGTGGGACAAAAGCCTATGGCTACACCTTC. It yields the protein CSGTKAYGYTF.

V is TRBV7-2 and J is TRBJ1-2; D gene uncertain. Germline loops: CDR1 SGHTA, CDR2 FQGNSA. V lost 5 bases and J 4 bases, leaving 17 bases between the germline ends. The CDR3 covers 15 residues. CDR3 protein: CASSGGLGQFYGYTF. For the CDR3, the DNA is TGTGCCAGCAGCGGAGGGTTAGGGCAGTTCTATGGCTACACCTTC.

There are a few counts of this clonotype. This sequence joins TRBV5-1 and TRBJ2-2; D not certain. The V and J ends lost 0 bases and 7 bases respectively, with 13 bases between them. The CDR3 has 15 residues. Germline CDR1 is SGHRS and CDR2 is YFSETQ. CDR3 bases: TGCGCCAGCAGCTTGGTGGTCGGAGCTAGCGGGGAGCTGTTTTTT. It specifies CASSLVVGASGELFF. The whole variable domain, filled in from reference TRBV5-1 and TRBJ2-2, reads KAGVTQTPRYLIKTRGQQVTLSCSPISGHRSVSWYQQTPGQGLQFLFEYFSETQRNKGNFPGRFSGRQFSNSRSEMNVSTLELGDSALYLCASSLVVGASGELFFGEGSRLTVL.

This clonotype was observed many times. This chain connects TRBV3-1 to TRBJ2-7; no firm D call. The V gene lost 2 bases and the J gene lost 5 bases, with 4 bases spanning the gap. CDR1 is LGHDT, CDR2 YNNKEL, per germline (reference sequence). The CDR3 extends over 11 amino acids. The CDR3: CASSQLHEQYF. CDR3 nucleotides: TGTGCCAGCAGCCAACTGCACGAGCAGTACTTC.

The chain is built from TRBV28 and TRBJ2-7; D is uncertain. The germline V gene has CDR1 MDHEN and CDR2 SYDVKM. CDR3 size: 11 residues. The ends were cut back, 7 bases at V and 4 bases at J, with 8 bases in the middle. This CDR3 is CASMVGYEQYF. In DNA form, the CDR3 reads TGTGCCAGCATGGTAGGGTACGAGCAGTACTTC.

This clonotype has at least ten counts. J is TRBJ2-7 and V is TRBV24-1; 8 bases match TRBD2. The CDR3 sequence is 16 residues long. With V trimmed by 4 bases and J by 5 bases, 12 bases remained unmatched. CDR1 is KGHDR, CDR2 SFDVKD, per germline. The CDR3 DNA reads as TGTGCCACCAGTGACCCTAGGAGCGGGAGAATCAACGAGCAGTACTTC. As protein: CATSDPRSGRINEQYF.

This clonotype was counted only a few times. This sequence joins TRBV11-2 and TRBJ2-3, with 11 bases aligning to TRBD1. The CDR3 extends over 13 amino acids. J lost 5 bases, V lost 5 bases, and 0 bases had no gene match. Germline-derived CDR1 and CDR2 are SGHAT and FQNNGV. CDR3 sequence: CASSGTGGDTQYF. In DNA form, the CDR3 reads TGTGCCAGCAGCGGGACAGGGGGAGATACGCAGTATTTT.

This chain links TRBV7-9 with TRBJ2-7, with D possibly being TRBD1 (5 bases). V dropped 2 bases and J dropped 5 bases, with 13 bases sitting between them. The V gene's germline CDR1 is SEHNR and CDR2 FQNEAQ (reference sequence). The CDR3 is 14 residues long. CDR3 in amino acids: CASSLSRVPHEQYF. The DNA for the CDR3 is TGTGCCAGCAGCTTAAGCAGGGTACCCCACGAGCAGTACTTC.

This chain joins TRBV4-1 and TRBJ2-7, with 9 positions matching TRBD1. The CDR3 spans 12 residues. Germline V lookup: CDR1 MGHRA, CDR2 YSYEKL. V trimming: 6 bases; J trimming: 7 bases; junction bases outside the gene matches: 4. The CDR3 DNA is TGCGCCAGCAGGGGACAGGGCAAAGAGCAGTACTTC. Protein: CASRGQGKEQYF.

This clonotype was observed many times. J is TRBJ2-7 and V is TRBV20-1, with TRBD2 identical over 10 bases. Germline V gene lookup returns CDR1 DFQATT and CDR2 SNEGSKA (reference sequence). V lost 5 bases, J lost 6 bases, and 13 bases stayed unmatched. The CDR3 has 15 amino acids. The CDR3 loop reads CSAPPSGRGRAEQYF. For the CDR3, the DNA is TGCAGTGCTCCACCAAGCGGGAGGGGTAGAGCCGAGCAGTACTTC.

The table lists this clonotype with many counts. As DNA, the CDR3 is TGTGCCAGCAGTGTAGACAGGCCGCACTATGGCTACACCTTC. Protein sequence: CASSVDRPHYGYTF. The rearrangement joins TRBV2 to TRBJ1-2; weak D call: TRBD1 (6 bases). CDR1 and CDR2 (germline): SNHLY, FYNNEI. The length of the CDR3 is 14 residues. Trimming shortened V by 4 bases and J by 3 bases, and 12 bases separated the two germline ends.

This clonotype was counted many times. This chain uses TRBV11-2 with TRBJ2-2; 9 nucleotides agree with TRBD2. With 5 bases clipped from V and 4 bases from J, the junction kept 8 bases outside the gene matches. This CDR3 spans 16 amino acids. Germline CDR1 reads SGHAT; CDR2 reads FQNNGV. The CDR3 reads CASSPSLAGGTGELFF. The CDR3 DNA reads as TGTGCCAGCAGCCCTTCACTAGCGGGTGGCACCGGGGAGCTGTTTTTT.

This clonotype has a handful of counts. The chain recombines TRBV5-6 with TRBJ2-4; 11 positions match TRBD1. The CDR3 extends over 18 amino acids. CDR1 is SGHDT, CDR2 YYEEEE, per germline. With 4 bases clipped from V and 0 bases from J, the junction kept 9 bases outside the gene matches. This CDR3 reads CASSTYRDRGLAKNIQYF. CDR3 nucleotide sequence: TGTGCCAGCAGCACCTACCGGGACAGGGGGTTAGCCAAAAACATTCAGTACTTC.

This clonotype has just a few counts. This may be a read error: a much more frequent sequence differs by one nucleotide. J is TRBJ1-1 and V is TRBV20-1; D is possibly TRBD1 (5 bases). The CDR3 runs to 11 residues. The V gene lost 5 bases and the J gene lost 2 bases, with 6 bases spanning the gap. Germline CDR1 is DFQATT and CDR2 is SNEGSKA (reference sequence). The DNA for the CDR3 is TGCAGTGCTGGGGACAACACTGAAGCTTTCTTT. It specifies CSAGDNTEAFF.

This clonotype has a handful of counts. The chain links TRBV7-2 to TRBJ2-4; D remains unclear. Per the germline V gene, CDR1 is SGHTA and CDR2 is FQGNSA. This CDR3 is 15 amino acids long. V was trimmed by 2 bases and J by 0 bases, leaving 8 bases between them. The CDR3 sequence is CASSLIPAAKNIQYF. The CDR3 nucleotides are TGTGCCAGCAGCTTAATTCCGGCAGCCAAAAACATTCAGTACTTC.

V gene TRBV29-1 combines with J gene TRBJ2-3, with D possibly called TRBD1 or TRBD2 (7 bases each). The CDR3 has 18 residues. Germline loops: CDR1 SQVTM, CDR2 ANQGSEA. The germline V and J ends were trimmed by 5 bases and 2 bases, with 26 bases remaining between them. CDR3 sequence reads: CSVPPGQRWEGSTDTQYF. CDR3 nucleotides: TGCAGCGTTCCCCCGGGACAGAGATGGGAGGGCTCCACAGATACGCAGTATTTT.

This clonotype was counted at least ten times. The chain uses TRBV12-3 or TRBV12-4 and TRBJ1-5, with 10 positions matching TRBD1. V was clipped by 5 bases and J by 6 bases; unmatched bases: 4. The CDR3 totals 14 residues. CDR3 protein: CASSRGQGVQPQHF. CDR3 nucleotide sequence: TGTGCCAGCAGTCGAGGACAGGGGGTTCAGCCCCAGCATTTT.

The chain recombines TRBV9 with TRBJ2-2; no firm D call. There are 15 residues in the CDR3. V was trimmed by 2 bases and J by 1 base, leaving 9 bases between them. CDR1 and CDR2 from the germline V gene are SGDLS and YYNGEE. The CDR3 DNA follows: TGTGCCAGCAGCGTTCTGGACCGGAACACCGGGGAGCTGTTTTTT. Protein: CASSVLDRNTGELFF.

This clonotype occurred many times. V and J are TRBV12-3 or TRBV12-4 and TRBJ1-5; D ambiguous. CDR3 size: 15 residues. The ends were cut back, 4 bases at V and 0 bases at J, with 10 bases in the middle. CDR3 DNA: TGTGCCAGCAGTTCAATGGAGTATAGCAATCAGCCCCAGCATTTT. This codes for CASSSMEYSNQPQHF.

This clonotype was counted between two and nine times. The gene calls are TRBV7-8 and TRBJ2-7, with D possibly called TRBD1 or TRBD2 (6 bases each). The CDR3 is 15 amino acids. CDR1 is SGHVS, CDR2 FQNEAQ, per germline. V dropped 3 bases and J dropped 2 bases, with 14 bases sitting between them. CDR3 sequence: CASSLGRDTTYEQYF. The DNA of the CDR3 is TGTGCCAGCAGCTTGGGGCGGGACACGACCTACGAGCAGTACTTC.

The rearrangement links TRBV18 to TRBJ2-7; D is unresolved. CDR1 is KGHSH, CDR2 LQKENI, per germline. The V end was cut by 2 bases, the J end by 6 bases, with 11 bases between. This CDR3 is built from 13 residues. CDR3 DNA: TGTGCCAGCTCACCAAGCATGTCGGGCGAGCAGTACTTC. It codes for CASSPSMSGEQYF.

This clonotype was detected ten times or more. The chain combines TRBV5-5 with TRBJ1-1; D is possibly TRBD1 (5 bases). From germline, CDR1 is SGHKS and CDR2 YYEKEE (reference sequence). This CDR3 is built from 14 residues. Between the trimmed V and J ends, which lost 5 bases and 5 bases, there was a span of 16 bases. The CDR3, as DNA: TGTGCCAGCAGGCTGGGGAGGGGAAGGACTGAAGCTTTCTTT. This translates into CASRLGRGRTEAFF.

V and J are TRBV3-1 and TRBJ1-2, with 10 positions matching TRBD1. V was pared by 7 bases and J by 6 bases, with 8 bases of the junction left unmatched. The CDR3 consists of 14 residues. Per germline, CDR1 LGHDT and CDR2 YNNKEL (reference sequence). CDR3 nucleotides: TGTGCCAGCAACAGGCCCGGGACAGGGGATGGCTACACCTTC. This codes for CASNRPGTGDGYTF.

This clonotype appeared many times. This rearrangement joins TRBV28 to TRBJ2-7; D call uncertain. CDR1 MDHEN and CDR2 SYDVKM come from the germline V gene. Deletions cut 2 bases from V and 9 bases from J, with 11 bases between. The CDR3 has 12 amino acids. The CDR3 loop reads CASSLNRIVQYF. The DNA of the CDR3 is TGTGCCAGCAGTTTAAATCGCATTGTGCAGTACTTC.

The chain employs TRBV20-1 and TRBJ1-4; D gene ambiguous. Germline loops: CDR1 DFQATT, CDR2 SNEGSKA (reference sequence). CDR3 length equals 14 residues. Trimming left V 6 bases short and J 0 bases short, with 11 bases between. CDR3 residues: CSATRTSTNEKLFF. As DNA, the CDR3 is TGCAGTGCCACCCGGACCTCAACTAATGAAAAACTGTTTTTT.